These 19 T cell receptor beta chains were all obtained from the same sample, sequenced in a study of cytomegalovirus exposure and HLA in healthy donors. The study ran its PCR with 60 Vbeta and 13 Jbeta primers. Measured with immunoSEQ multiplex PCR; TCRdb has only the in-frame clones, and not every one. Of 120,000 to 150,000 clones in the sample, 68% were seen once. What was sequenced was PBMCs. The receptors were sampled from a man aged 55 to 70 in good health and CMV-seronegative.

The table lists this clone with a few counts. The V and J genes are TRBV7-2 and TRBJ2-2, with TRBD1 matching 8 bases. In germline, CDR1 is SGHTA, CDR2 FQGNSA. Trimming at V came to 3 bases and at J to 8 bases, leaving 8 bases not matched to a gene. The CDR3 contains 15 residues. The CDR3 reads CASSFRAGGLGELFF. The CDR3 DNA is TGTGCCAGCAGCTTTAGGGCAGGGGGCTTGGGGGAGCTGTTTTTT.

This clone has a single count. The rearrangement uses TRBV30 and TRBJ2-1; 9 bases map to TRBD1. Germline V CDR1 and CDR2: GTSNPN, SVGIG (reference sequence). There are 15 residues in the CDR3. V shed 3 bases, J shed 10 bases, and the junction held 13 bases outside the gene matches. CDR3 protein: CAWSSGTGPREEQFF. CDR3 DNA: TGTGCCTGGAGCTCCGGGACAGGGCCTAGGGAGGAGCAGTTCTTC.

The chain combines TRBV5-6 with TRBJ1-5, with D possibly matching TRBD1 (5 bases). Germline V gives CDR1 SGHDT, CDR2 YYEEEE. The CDR3 contains 14 residues. Trimming stripped 4 bases from V and 3 bases from J, with 11 bases between. The CDR3 spells CASSRQSYNQPQHF. CDR3 sequence (DNA): TGTGCCAGCAGCAGACAGTCATACAATCAGCCCCAGCATTTT.

The chain recombines TRBV30 with TRBJ2-2, with 15 bases fitting TRBD2. Germline assignment: CDR1 GTSNPN and CDR2 SVGIG (reference sequence). V lost 5 bases and J lost 1; bases outside the gene matches: 2. The CDR3 spans 16 residues. CDR3 loop: CAWGLAGGRNTGELFF. CDR3 nucleotides: TGTGCCTGGGGACTAGCGGGAGGGCGGAACACCGGGGAGCTGTTTTTT.

V usage is TRBV4-1 and J usage is TRBJ1-4; the D gene is possibly TRBD1 (5 bases). The germline gives CDR1 MGHRA, CDR2 YSYEKL. The CDR3 has 17 amino acids. V lost 3 bases and J 1 base, leaving 15 bases between the germline ends. CDR3 loop: CASSQQGGMETNEKLFF. Written as DNA, the CDR3 is TGCGCCAGCAGCCAGCAGGGTGGGATGGAAACTAATGAAAAACTGTTTTTT.

V is TRBV7-3 and J is TRBJ2-2, with TRBD1 identical over 10 bases. V shed 4 bases, J shed 5 bases, and the junction held 4 bases outside the gene matches. The CDR3 contains 15 residues. Per germline, CDR1 SGHTA and CDR2 FQGTGA. The CDR3 DNA reads as TGTGCCAGCAGCTCCCGGACAGGGGGGACCGGGGAGCTGTTTTTT. Its translation is CASSSRTGGTGELFF.

The rearrangement uses TRBV19 and TRBJ1-2; TRBD1 agrees at 7 bases. The CDR3 sequence is 14 residues long. CDR1 is LNHDA, CDR2 SQIVND, per germline (reference sequence). Trimming at V came to 7 bases and at J to 0 bases, leaving 5 bases not matched to a gene. CDR3 residues: CASTGTVSNYGYTF. The CDR3 bases are TGTGCCAGTACTGGGACAGTCTCTAACTATGGCTACACCTTC.

The chain carries TRBV7-3 and TRBJ2-2; 7 nucleotides match TRBD2. J gave up 0 bases and V 2 bases, and 6 bases lay outside the gene matches. Germline V gene data show CDR1 as SGHTA and CDR2 as FQGTGA. CDR3 size: 17 residues. The CDR3 bases are TGTGCCAGCAGCTTACGGCCTAGCGGTGCGAACACCGGGGAGCTGTTTTTT. Protein sequence: CASSLRPSGANTGELFF. Complete variable domain (other parts from reference TRBV7-3 and TRBJ2-2): GAGVSQTPSNKVTEKGKYVELRCDPISGHTALYWYRQSLGQGPEFLIYFQGTGAADDSGLPNDRFFAVRPEGSVSTLKIQRTERGDSAVYLCASSLRPSGANTGELFFGEGSRLTVL.

The rearrangement joins TRBV6-1 to TRBJ2-2; the D gene is possibly TRBD2 (5 bases). Trimming pared 4 bases from V and 6 bases from J, leaving 12 bases between. The CDR3 is 14 residues long. In germline, CDR1 is MNHNS, CDR2 SASEGT. The CDR3 spells CASSGDYWSGELFF. The CDR3 DNA is TGTGCCAGCAGTGGAGACTATTGGTCCGGGGAGCTGTTTTTT.

This chain joins TRBV19 and TRBJ2-7; D gene ambiguous. Per germline, CDR1 LNHDA and CDR2 SQIVND (reference sequence). There are 14 residues in the CDR3. Trimming shortened V by 1 base and J by 2 bases, and 9 bases separated the two germline ends. CDR3 DNA sequence: TGTGCCAGTAGTATAGCCGGTGCGGCCTACGAGCAGTACTTC. It codes for CASSIAGAAYEQYF. Using reference TRBV19 and TRBJ2-7 for the parts outside the CDR3, the full variable domain is DGGITQSPKYLFRKEGQNVTLSCEQNLNHDAMYWYRQDPGQGLRLIYYSQIVNDFQKGDIAEGYSVSREKKESFPLTVTSAQKNPTAFYLCASSIAGAAYEQYFGPGTRLTVT.

The chain couples TRBV12-5 to TRBJ2-2, with a tentative D call TRBD2 (5 bases). V shed 5 bases and J shed 1 base, with 5 bases lying between them. This CDR3 is built from 13 residues. The germline gives CDR1 LGHNT, CDR2 FRNRAP. CDR3 sequence reads: CASGSGNTGELFF. The CDR3 region has the DNA TGTGCTAGTGGTAGCGGGAACACCGGGGAGCTGTTTTTT.

V is TRBV7-9 and J is TRBJ2-5; maybe TRBD1 (5 bases). V was cut by 3 bases and J by 2 bases, with 10 bases left in between. Germline-derived CDR1 and CDR2 are SEHNR and FQNEAQ (reference sequence). The CDR3 length is 14 residues. CDR3 residues: CASSFRRVQETQYF. The CDR3, as DNA: TGTGCCAGCAGCTTCCGCAGGGTACAAGAGACCCAGTACTTC. Full variable domain (missing parts from reference TRBV7-9 and TRBJ2-5): DTGVSQNPRHKITKRGQNVTFRCDPISEHNRLYWYRQTLGQGPEFLTYFQNEAQLEKSRLLSDRFSAERPKGSFSTLEIQRTEQGDSAMYLCASSFRRVQETQYFGPGTRLLVL.

This clone has a single count. The rearrangement uses TRBV5-6 and TRBJ1-5; TRBD1 aligns across 9 bases. V lost 0 bases to trimming and J lost 4 bases; unmatched junction nucleotides: 2. The CDR3 has 15 residues. The germline gives CDR1 SGHDT, CDR2 YYEEEE. CDR3 bases: TGTGCCAGCAGCTTGGGAGGGACAGGGAATCAGCCCCAGCATTTT. Translating it yields CASSLGGTGNQPQHF.

This chain connects TRBV28 to TRBJ1-2; D uncertain. V lost 8 bases, J lost 2 bases, and 15 bases lay in between. The CDR3 is made up of 14 amino acids. CDR1 and CDR2 (germline): MDHEN, SYDVKM. In DNA, the CDR3 is TGTGCCAGCGGACTTAATTCCCCAAACTATGGCTACACCTTC. Amino acid sequence: CASGLNSPNYGYTF.

The chain is built from TRBV7-2 and TRBJ1-3, with D unresolved. The CDR3 runs 16 residues. Germline loops: CDR1 SGHTA, CDR2 FQGNSA. V was trimmed by 2 bases and J by 0 bases, leaving 11 bases between them. As DNA, the CDR3 is TGTGCCAGCAGCTTAATACTGGGCCGCTCTGGAAACACCATATATTTT. Translating it yields CASSLILGRSGNTIYF.

This rearrangement joins TRBV5-1 to TRBJ2-1; D is possibly TRBD1 (5 bases). This CDR3 contains 16 residues. Germline loops: CDR1 SGHRS, CDR2 YFSETQ. The V end was cut by 0 bases, the J end by 2 bases, with 12 bases between. For the CDR3, the DNA is TGCGCCAGCAGCTTGGACGAGGAACAGGCCTACAATGAGCAGTTCTTC. Amino acids: CASSLDEEQAYNEQFF.

V and J are TRBV13 and TRBJ2-1; tentative D call: TRBD2 (5 bases). The CDR3 totals 16 residues. The V end was cut by 0 bases, the J end by 5 bases, with 14 bases between. Germline loops: CDR1 PRHDT, CDR2 FYEKMQ (reference sequence). The CDR3 DNA follows: TGTGCCAGCAGCTTAGGCTTGAGGGCCGGGGACAATGAGCAGTTCTTC. Residues: CASSLGLRAGDNEQFF.

The chain combines TRBV7-2 with TRBJ2-7; D not resolved. V gave up 1 base and J gave up 0 bases, with 13 bases separating them. Germline CDR1 reads SGHTA; CDR2 reads FQGNSA. The CDR3 contains 16 residues. In DNA, the CDR3 is TGTGCCAGCAGCTTAGATGGGTCGGAGTACTCCTACGAGCAGTACTTC. Its translation: CASSLDGSEYSYEQYF.

The chain couples TRBV27 to TRBJ2-6, with a weak D call TRBD2 (5 bases). This CDR3 is 16 amino acids long. V gave up 9 bases and J gave up 0 bases, with 15 bases separating them. Germline-derived CDR1 and CDR2 are MNHEY and SMNVEV (reference sequence). As DNA, the CDR3 is TGTGCCAGACAAACGGGATCTCTCTCTGGGGCCAACGTCCTGACTTTC. It encodes CARQTGSLSGANVLTF.